This T cell receptor beta chain was identified during a study of beta chain features in type 1 diabetes (dated by TCRdb to the late 2010s). Study-level background: Patients and healthy donors did not differ in mean age, gender distribution, total cell number or subset yield. Naive and central memory subsets were obtained from all 28 donors, but regulatory and stem cell-like memory subsets were isolated from only 8 patients and about 8 healthy donors. The study compared TCRB repertoires of sorted circulating CD4+ T cell subsets between recently diagnosed type 1 diabetes patients and matched healthy donors. A total of about 100 million sorted cells were examined across all samples, and RNA yield correlated strongly with the number of cells per subset.

Between the V and J ends, shortened by 4 bases and 7 bases respectively, the junction contains 15 bases. CDR1 and CDR2, looked up from the germline V gene, are MDHEN and SYDVKM. From cysteine to phenylalanine, the CDR3 is 14 amino acids long. Only CDR3 DNA remains: 42 bases, in frame from the first base. A single peripheral blood draw of approximately 100 mL on average was collected from each donor into heparinised tubes. Naive, central memory, regulatory and stem cell-like memory CD4+ T cells were sorted on a BD FACSAria II using a panel including CD45RO, CCR7, CD25, CD127, CD95 and CD27. All sorted populations exceeded 95% purity. PBMCs were isolated right away by Lymphoprep density gradient centrifugation and were stained directly, without culture. So that batch effects would be minimized, each experiment stained and sorted samples in pairs, pairing one healthy donor with one patient. In the case of this clone: Its antigen remains undetermined. Base qualities are missing; no much larger clone stands one base away.

What the work shows at the level of the full study, not this receptor alone: A moderate but significant shortening of TCRB CDR3 length was observed in type 1 diabetes patients in all four CD4+ subsets. Naive, central memory and regulatory TCRB repertoires appeared to be more alike among patients than among healthy donors. PCR might favor shorter templates, but patient and control samples were amplified and corrected together, so any skew would affect both groups equally. Patients with type 1 diabetes made fewer insertions and deleted more nucleotides at VDJ recombination sites, implying thymic rearrangement abnormalities. Because cDNA rather than genomic DNA was sequenced, highly expressing activated cells could have been over-represented, although no difference in activation and CD3 levels was found between groups. Because the HLA sub-analyses included only small numbers of individuals, any influence of HLA type on TCRB rearrangement was left unresolved.

The entire amount of isolated RNA was reverse transcribed using the High Capacity cDNA Reverse Transcription Kit, so the sequenced TCRB transcripts were expressed ones. Deep immunoSEQ sequencing was performed on naive, central memory and regulatory T cell samples, with an average of roughly 3.5 million total reads per sample. After sorted cells were lysed in RLT buffer, RNA was extracted with DNase-treated RNeasy Micro or Mini kits, with the choice depending on cell number. To prevent cross-contamination, every cell subset was processed on its own, while patient and healthy donor samples were processed together. The immunoSEQ multiplex PCR was used to amplify TCRB sequences from cDNA, generating 87-bp fragments that spanned the CDR3 region. Amplicons were sequenced on the Illumina HiSeq platform. The study's processing was this. PCR bias was computationally corrected using synthetic template baselines, reads within Hamming distance 2 were collapsed, and singletons that could not be merged were discarded. By aligning reads against IMGT, V, D and J genes, CDR3 length, and insertions or deletions at six rearrangement sites were assigned. Within each subset, clonotype counts were normalized to sorted cell number, after which true diversity and Gini coefficients were computed with the tcR R package. The overlap coefficient, calculated on TCRB nucleotide sequences, was used to quantify repertoire sharing. As a proxy for the pre-selection repertoire, out-of-frame TCRB sequences from naive cells were analyzed. Here the immuneACCESS table is served through TCRdb, limited to in-frame sequences with V and J called. Missing clones are a known gap in these copies; in checked studies unresolved V genes cover under half, and the rest lacks a known reason. D and trimming come from the DNA, and the V and J calls and clone size come from that table. In this sample the table shows 200,000 to 300,000 clones, 68% of which occur a single time. Approximately 0.053% of the sample belongs to the ten largest clones.

Input material: naive CD4+ T cells from blood. What this sample's cell subset or site label stands for: true naive CD4+ T cells. Recombination connected TRBV28 to TRBJ2-3, with no reliable assignment of the D segment. The source of this sequence is a man aged 30 to 39 in good health. The CDR3 protein sequence reads: CASSSGTALNTQYF. The base sequence is TGTGCCAGCAGTTCAGGAACGGCCTTAAATACGCAGTATTTT.